The sequence of this TCR beta chain was determined in a study of blood T cell repertoires in COVID-19. Study in general: Specimens from acute and convalescent COVID-19 originated in the United States, Italy and Spain. T cells, B-cell-depleted T cells, or PBMCs provided the cDNA or gDNA that served as material.

The CDR3 extends over 15 amino acids. Germline V gene sequence: CDR1 SGDLS, CDR2 YYNGEE. With 4 bases clipped from V and 5 bases from J, the junction kept 7 bases outside the gene matches. Assay used: immunoSEQ multiplex PCR; TCRdb lists only in-frame clones, some missing. Seen here are fewer than 110,000 clones, around 92% observed once, and the top ten hold 4.5% to 6%. In this sample, this clone turned up once. The genes are TRBV9 and TRBJ2-1; TRBD2 agrees at 9 bases. Source material: peripheral blood. The clonotype was recovered from a middle-aged man with active or convalescent COVID-19. CDR3 coding DNA: TGTGCCAGCAGCCAGCGGGAGGCTATCAACAATGAGCAGTTCTTC. It is translated as CASSQREAINNEQFF.